This T cell receptor (beta chain) was captured by sequencing in a study of blood T cell repertoires in COVID-19 (TCRdb year 2020). For the wider study: Collaborator samples came from the United States, Italy and Spain and covered acute and convalescent phases of COVID-19. Samples were obtained from the ongoing ImmuneRACE study (first 160 participants) and from 1,000 to 1,500 subjects provided by 6 global collaborators. Sample metadata almost always included a de-identified subject ID, COVID-19 status, age in years and sex. The material from the prospective study consisted of cDNA or gDNA derived from T cells, B-cell-depleted T cells, or PBMCs. Deeply sampled blood TCRbeta repertoires from subjects exposed to, actively infected with, or recovered from COVID-19 were included in the dataset. Where available, HLA class I and class II types were taken from metadata supplied by the sample provider and were not determined by assay-based typing. The repertoires were released in a freely available public database meant as a resource for research on the immune response to SARS-CoV-2. Paper-wide results and their limitations: Clinical and demographic metadata were provided uncurated, with the amount varying by source and participant.

The collaborating institutions used their own protocols to collect whole blood in K2EDTA tubes. For TCRbeta analysis, collaborator samples were shipped as frozen whole blood, as isolated PBMCs, or as DNA extracted from either sample type. From a lookup of the germline V gene, CDR1 and CDR2 are SGHAT and FQNNGV. Germline trimming amounts to 2 bases on V and 5 bases on J, with 8 as the count of junction bases outside the gene matches. Including cysteine and phenylalanine, the CDR3 has 16 amino acids. CDR3 DNA is the only sequence kept; it has 48 bases, read in frame from the first base. TCRbeta CDR3 regions were amplified from genomic DNA by means of the immunoSEQ Assay, a bias-controlled multiplex PCR. Per the authors' processing: Within the assay, amplification of reference gene primers was used to estimate how many nucleated cells each sample contained. To quantify the absolute abundance of each unique TCRbeta CDR3 rearrangement, sequence reads were collapsed and filtered. For each sample, productive Simpson clonality was calculated by taking the square root of Simpson's diversity index across productive rearrangements. Held by TCRdb, this immuneACCESS table contains in-frame sequences only and omits some clones. Under half of the omission traces to an unresolved V gene where checked; the cause of the rest is unknown. That table supplies the V and J calls and clone size; D and trimming were determined from the DNA. In this sample the table shows some 220,000 clones, around 83% of which occur a single time. About 9.7% of the sample lies in the top ten.

Points on this clone: Its antigen specificity is not known. The record has no base qualities; no much larger clone is one base away.

Sequencing was performed on peripheral blood. The chain was built from TRBV11-2 and TRBJ2-4; 8 of the junction bases match TRBD2. This sequence was found in a man over 45 with active or convalescent COVID-19. The CDR3 here reads CASSLRGGIRENIQYF. The DNA reads TGTGCCAGCAGCTTACGGGGGGGGATCAGGGAAAACATTCAGTACTTC.